This is a list of T cell receptor beta chains from one sample in a study of T cells expressing NK-cell markers. Each CDR3 protein gets one entry in TCRdb, which reprocessed the 5' RACE reads and gives no DNA. This table holds some 140,000 distinct CDR3 sequences. Source material: blood T cells: a sorted CD56 or NKG2C T cell subset, CD4+ or CD8+ T cells, or bulk PBMC T cells (not recorded which). The receptor set was obtained from a woman in her 50s in good health. Both conserved end residues are part of each CDR3. The order of the fields is J gene, CDR3 length, V gene, CDR3 protein.

TRBJ1-2,13,TRBV12-5,CASGPQVFYGYTF
TRBJ1-1,14,TRBV9,CASSVASMNTEAFF
TRBJ2-1,15,TRBV5-1,CASSLYTGAYNEQFF
TRBJ2-1,17,TRBV7-9,CASSPAAGGSSYNEQFF
TRBJ2-1,15,TRBV5-6,CASRLLEGGHNEQFF
TRBJ2-2,15,TRBV7-9,CASSPGTGNTGELFF
TRBJ2-5,18,TRBV4-1,CASSQNVIAGGPRETQYF
TRBJ2-1,11,TRBV29-1,CSIGPYNEQFF
TRBJ1-5,15,TRBV20-1,CSARDNIMTDQPQHF
TRBJ2-1,11,TRBV27,CASDSGDEQFF
TRBJ1-1,15,TRBV4-1,CASSLQPTGDTEAFF
TRBJ1-4,16,TRBV6-6,CASSSLLRDINEKLFF
TRBJ2-2,14,TRBV6-5,CAASGSSNTGELFF
TRBJ1-6,17,TRBV2,CASSEVFLSSYNSPLHF
TRBJ2-4,15,TRBV20-1,CSARITGTAKNIQYF
TRBJ2-3,12,TRBV7-9,CASGPGTDTQYF
TRBJ2-1,19,TRBV28,CASSLQRLPSGSGYNEQFF
TRBJ2-3,14,TRBV20-1,CSATTSAGTDTQYF
TRBJ2-1,17,TRBV12-3/TRBV12-4,CASSFGAGDLSYNEQFF
TRBJ2-3,15,TRBV6-2/TRBV6-3,CASSGIAAVTDTQYF
TRBJ1-1,16,TRBV24-1,CATSDPRGGWHTEAFF
TRBJ2-7,17,TRBV20-1,CSASLGLAGAWGYEQYF
TRBJ1-5,12,TRBV29-1,CSVRDADPPQHF
TRBJ2-1,11,TRBV7-9,CASTPEGLQFF
TRBJ2-1,14,TRBV24-1,CATSGPSGVEEQFF
TRBJ2-5,13,TRBV2,CASSGQGQETQYF
TRBJ2-1,15,TRBV11-2,CASSLAPTFGDEQFF
TRBJ1-1,14,TRBV4-1,CASSQDSTNTEAFF
TRBJ2-2,21,TRBV6-6,CASSYSGTGTSGSTNTGELFF
TRBJ2-3,15,TRBV14,CASTSGRASTDTQYF
TRBJ2-3,16,TRBV5-1,CASSLEAGGGTDTQYF
TRBJ2-2,14,TRBV12-3/TRBV12-4,CASSPFLDTGELFF
TRBJ1-1,14,TRBV7-9,CASSLTGTSEGAFF
TRBJ2-3,12,TRBV24-1,CATSPDLDTQYF
TRBJ2-2,14,TRBV5-1,CASRGLANTGELFF
TRBJ1-5,15,TRBV7-9,CASSLGVASNQPQHF
TRBJ2-5,16,TRBV27,CASSGLGTSDQETQYF
TRBJ2-3,16,TRBV5-1,CASSFLGGTPTDTQYF
TRBJ2-7,15,TRBV7-9,CASSWRVEGTYEQYF
TRBJ2-2,14,TRBV12-3/TRBV12-4,CASSPGVGTGELFF
TRBJ2-2,14,TRBV7-3,CASSPFGNTGELFF
TRBJ2-7,15,TRBV5-1,CASSPSRGSGYEQYF
TRBJ2-3,15,TRBV5-6,CASTGGRDETDTQYF
TRBJ2-2,16,TRBV4-1,CASSQVASVTTGELFF
TRBJ2-1,15,TRBV5-1,CASALLGGSYNEQFF
TRBJ2-1,15,TRBV2,CASSAGSGSYNEQFF
TRBJ2-7,13,TRBV7-9,CASSLLEVDEQYF
TRBJ2-1,15,TRBV6-2/TRBV6-3,CASCYRDAIYNEQFF
TRBJ1-6,14,TRBV5-6,CASSSTTGSSPLHF